This T cell receptor beta chain is drawn from a study of radiotherapy plus CTLA-4 blockade in lung cancer. Trimming removed 0 bases from V and 8 bases from J, with 20 bases in between. CDR1 is SGHTA, CDR2 FQGTGA, per germline. The CDR3 consists of 17 residues. This clone is a singleton in its sample. Produced via immunoSEQ multiplex PCR; TCRdb's table is partial and in-frame only. Seen here are some 46,000 clones, around 86% observed once, and the top ten hold 2.5% to 4%. Source: peripheral blood, taken from a patient treated with radiotherapy plus ipilimumab. The V gene is TRBV7-3, the J gene TRBJ2-1; D is perhaps TRBD2 (6 bases). This clonotype was obtained from a human donor with non-small cell lung cancer who had stable disease on radiotherapy plus ipilimumab. CDR3 sequence: CASSLTGFSGVGYEQFF. CDR3 DNA: TGTGCCAGCAGCTTAACAGGTTTTTCGGGAGTAGGTTATGAGCAGTTCTTC.